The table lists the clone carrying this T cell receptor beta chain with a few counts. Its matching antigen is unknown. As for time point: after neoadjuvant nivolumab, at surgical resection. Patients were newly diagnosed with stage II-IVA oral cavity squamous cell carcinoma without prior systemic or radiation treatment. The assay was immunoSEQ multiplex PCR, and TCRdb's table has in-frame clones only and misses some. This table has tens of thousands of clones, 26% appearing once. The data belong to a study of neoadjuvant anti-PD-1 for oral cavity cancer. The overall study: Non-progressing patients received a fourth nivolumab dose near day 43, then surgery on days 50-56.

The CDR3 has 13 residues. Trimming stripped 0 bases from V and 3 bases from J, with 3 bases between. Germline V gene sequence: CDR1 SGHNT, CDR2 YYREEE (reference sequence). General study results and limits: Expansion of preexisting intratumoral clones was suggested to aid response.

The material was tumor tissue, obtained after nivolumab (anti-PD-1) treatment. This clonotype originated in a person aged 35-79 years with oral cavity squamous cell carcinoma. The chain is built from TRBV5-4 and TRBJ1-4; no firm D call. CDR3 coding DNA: TGTGCCAGCAGCTTGGGTCCTAATGAAAAACTGTTTTTT. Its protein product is CASSLGPNEKLFF.